This T cell receptor beta chain is from a study of T-cell reconstitution after alpha-beta-depleted transplantation in children. Using unique molecular identifiers, the investigators prepared the TCRbeta library. MiXCR, run by TCRdb on the PCR reads, gives a single entry per CDR3 protein. The repertoire holds about 340,000 distinct CDR3 sequences, with about 14% as singletons. Germline-derived CDR1 and CDR2 are SSHAT and FNYEAQ (reference sequence). With 1 base removed from V and 6 bases from J, the gap between germline ends came to 15 bases. This CDR3 region has 16 residues. This clonotype was seen a few times.

The receptor comes from a human donor who donated a stem cell graft to a child with Fanconi anemia. Sequences were derived from PBMCs, sampled from the stem cell graft. The rearrangement links TRBV7-7 to TRBJ2-2; unclear D gene. CDR3 in amino acids: CASSLGPASLAGELFF. CDR3 DNA sequence: TGTGCCAGCAGCTTAGGGCCGGCCTCACTCGCCGGGGAGCTGTTTTTT.